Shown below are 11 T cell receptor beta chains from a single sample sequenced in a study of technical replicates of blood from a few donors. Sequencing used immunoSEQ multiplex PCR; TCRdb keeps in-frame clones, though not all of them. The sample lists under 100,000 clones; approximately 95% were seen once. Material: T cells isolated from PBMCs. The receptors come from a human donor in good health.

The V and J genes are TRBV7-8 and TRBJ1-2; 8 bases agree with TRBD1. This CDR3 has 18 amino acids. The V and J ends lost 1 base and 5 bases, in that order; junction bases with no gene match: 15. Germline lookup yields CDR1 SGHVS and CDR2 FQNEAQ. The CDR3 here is CASSLGPRPLQGEYGYTF. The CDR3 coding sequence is TGTGCCAGCAGCTTAGGGCCTCGCCCCCTACAGGGGGAGTATGGCTACACCTTC.

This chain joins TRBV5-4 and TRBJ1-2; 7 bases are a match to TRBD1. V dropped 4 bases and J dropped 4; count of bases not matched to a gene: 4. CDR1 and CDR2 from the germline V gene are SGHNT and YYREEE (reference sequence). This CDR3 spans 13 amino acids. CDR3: CASSRDSFYGYTF. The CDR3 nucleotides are TGTGCCAGCAGCCGGGACAGTTTCTATGGCTACACCTTC.

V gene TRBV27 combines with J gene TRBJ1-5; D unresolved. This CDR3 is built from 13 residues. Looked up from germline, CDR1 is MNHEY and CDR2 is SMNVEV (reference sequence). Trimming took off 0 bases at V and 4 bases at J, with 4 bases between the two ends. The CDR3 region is CASSLSRNQPQHF. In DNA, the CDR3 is TGTGCCAGCAGTTTATCGAGGAATCAGCCCCAGCATTTT.

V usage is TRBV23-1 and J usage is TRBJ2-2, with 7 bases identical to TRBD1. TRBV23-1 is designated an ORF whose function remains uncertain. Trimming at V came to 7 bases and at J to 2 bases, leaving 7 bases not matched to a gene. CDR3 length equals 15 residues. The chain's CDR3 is CASIPTGTNTGELFF. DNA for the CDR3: TGCGCCAGCATCCCGACAGGGACCAACACCGGGGAGCTGTTTTTT.

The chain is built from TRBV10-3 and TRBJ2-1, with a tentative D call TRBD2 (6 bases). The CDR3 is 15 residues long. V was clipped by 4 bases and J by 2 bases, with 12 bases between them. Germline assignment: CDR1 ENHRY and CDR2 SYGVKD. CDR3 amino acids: CAISGGTSTYNEQFF. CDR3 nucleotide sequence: TGTGCCATCAGTGGTGGGACTTCGACCTACAATGAGCAGTTCTTC.

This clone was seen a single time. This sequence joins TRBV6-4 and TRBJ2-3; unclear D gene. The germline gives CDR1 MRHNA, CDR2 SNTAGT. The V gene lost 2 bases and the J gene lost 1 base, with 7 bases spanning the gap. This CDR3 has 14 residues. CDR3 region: CASSDKRGTDTQYF. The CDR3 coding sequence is TGTGCCAGCAGTGACAAGAGAGGCACAGATACGCAGTATTTT.

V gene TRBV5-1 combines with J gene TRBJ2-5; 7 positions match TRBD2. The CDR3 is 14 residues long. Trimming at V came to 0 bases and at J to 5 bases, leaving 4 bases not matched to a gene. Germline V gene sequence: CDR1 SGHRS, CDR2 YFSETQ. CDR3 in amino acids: CASSLGEGLETQYF. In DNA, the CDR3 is TGCGCCAGCAGCTTGGGGGAGGGACTGGAGACCCAGTACTTC.

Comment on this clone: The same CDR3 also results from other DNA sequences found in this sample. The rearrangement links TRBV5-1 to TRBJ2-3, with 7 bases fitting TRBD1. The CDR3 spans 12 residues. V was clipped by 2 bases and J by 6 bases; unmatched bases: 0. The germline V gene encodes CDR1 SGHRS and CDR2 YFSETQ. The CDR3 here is CASSLQGDTQYF. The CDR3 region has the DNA TGCGCCAGCAGCTTACAGGGGGATACGCAGTATTTT.

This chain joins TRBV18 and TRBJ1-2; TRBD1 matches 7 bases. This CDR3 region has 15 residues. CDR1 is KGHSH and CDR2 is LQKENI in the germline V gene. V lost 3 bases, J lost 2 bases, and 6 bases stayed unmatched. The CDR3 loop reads CASSPDRAPNYGYTF. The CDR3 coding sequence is TGTGCCAGCTCACCTGACAGGGCACCGAACTATGGCTACACCTTC.

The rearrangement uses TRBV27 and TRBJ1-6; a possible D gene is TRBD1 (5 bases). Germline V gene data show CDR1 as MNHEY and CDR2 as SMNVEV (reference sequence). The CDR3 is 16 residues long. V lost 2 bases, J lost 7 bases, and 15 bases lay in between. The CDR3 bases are TGTGCCAGCAGTTTACGGCGGGCTCGGGGGAATTCACCCCTCCACTTT. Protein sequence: CASSLRRARGNSPLHF.

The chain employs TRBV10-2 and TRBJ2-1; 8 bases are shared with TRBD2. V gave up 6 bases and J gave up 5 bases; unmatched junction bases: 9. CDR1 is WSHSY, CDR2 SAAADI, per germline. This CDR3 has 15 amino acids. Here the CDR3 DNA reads TGCGCCAGCAGGGAACTAGCGGTGTCTCACAATGAGCAGTTCTTC. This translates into CASRELAVSHNEQFF.